The rows below give T cell receptor beta chains drawn from one sample of a study of Ad26.COV2.S vaccination and SARS-CoV-2 variants. Only in-frame clones appear in the TCRdb table, and some are missing; sequencing was by immunoSEQ multiplex PCR. The table shows more than 300,000 clones, with about 88% occurring only once. The sequencing used peripheral blood, collected in a trial of Ad26.COV2.S vaccine versus placebo. All receptors come from a person between 18 and 65 years old who received the Ad26.COV2.S COVID-19 vaccine or a placebo. Both conserved end residues are part of each CDR3. Fields, in order: V gene, J gene, CDR3 protein.

V: TRBV11-3; J: TRBJ2-2; CDR3: CASSLPVNTGELFF
V: TRBV15; J: TRBJ2-7; CDR3: CATSEGESYEQYF
V: TRBV3-1/TRBV3-2; J: TRBJ2-5; CDR3: CASSQAAGGGETQYF
V: TRBV18; J: TRBJ2-3; CDR3: CASSTWTSGSTDTQYF
V: TRBV9; J: TRBJ2-2; CDR3: CASSVVGGAGTGELFF
V: TRBV7-2; J: TRBJ1-5; CDR3: CASSPDQNQPQHF
V: TRBV27; J: TRBJ2-3; CDR3: CASSLWAPDTQYF
V: TRBV27; J: TRBJ1-2; CDR3: CASSLFSNVLPGTGSYGYTF
V: TRBV21-1; J: TRBJ1-5; CDR3: CASSAICEVGVGENQPQHF
V: TRBV11-3; J: TRBJ2-2; CDR3: CASSLSGGSGELFF
V: TRBV5-4; J: TRBJ1-2; CDR3: CASSLDLDYGYTF
V: TRBV6-5; J: TRBJ2-7; CDR3: CASASTGGNEQYF
V: TRBV9; J: TRBJ1-1; CDR3: CASSVAGAGPTEAFF
V: TRBV6-1; J: TRBJ1-1; CDR3: CASSEQNGAEAFF
V: TRBV6-4; J: TRBJ2-5; CDR3: CASSVSSQETQYF
V: TRBV9; J: TRBJ1-2; CDR3: CASSVEGVVNYGYTF
V: TRBV6-5; J: TRBJ2-7; CDR3: CASQLTGGSYEQYF
V: TRBV7-9; J: TRBJ2-1; CDR3: CASSDRGNEQFF
V: TRBV5-1; J: TRBJ2-5; CDR3: CASSLGGIQETQYF
V: TRBV3-1/TRBV3-2; J: TRBJ1-2; CDR3: CASSQVDGYYGYTF
V: TRBV5-8; J: TRBJ2-2; CDR3: CASSFVKNTGELFF
V: TRBV2; J: TRBJ2-5; CDR3: CASTLDQETQYF
V: TRBV6-2/TRBV6-3; J: TRBJ2-7; CDR3: CASSYSWVAATYEQYF
V: TRBV29-1; J: TRBJ2-2; CDR3: CSAGGYTGELFF
V: TRBV6-6; J: TRBJ1-1; CDR3: CASSYSLGDTEAFF
V: TRBV7-3; J: TRBJ2-1; CDR3: CASSLEGVSYNEQFF
V: TRBV28; J: TRBJ2-2; CDR3: CASTLRGGNTGELFF
V: TRBV27; J: TRBJ2-2; CDR3: CASSFNTGELFF
V: TRBV30; J: TRBJ1-1; CDR3: CAWSVLSSVNTEAFF
V: TRBV5-4; J: TRBJ1-1; CDR3: CASSLREATEAFF
V: TRBV7-3; J: TRBJ2-3; CDR3: CASSSRTSGGARTDTQYF